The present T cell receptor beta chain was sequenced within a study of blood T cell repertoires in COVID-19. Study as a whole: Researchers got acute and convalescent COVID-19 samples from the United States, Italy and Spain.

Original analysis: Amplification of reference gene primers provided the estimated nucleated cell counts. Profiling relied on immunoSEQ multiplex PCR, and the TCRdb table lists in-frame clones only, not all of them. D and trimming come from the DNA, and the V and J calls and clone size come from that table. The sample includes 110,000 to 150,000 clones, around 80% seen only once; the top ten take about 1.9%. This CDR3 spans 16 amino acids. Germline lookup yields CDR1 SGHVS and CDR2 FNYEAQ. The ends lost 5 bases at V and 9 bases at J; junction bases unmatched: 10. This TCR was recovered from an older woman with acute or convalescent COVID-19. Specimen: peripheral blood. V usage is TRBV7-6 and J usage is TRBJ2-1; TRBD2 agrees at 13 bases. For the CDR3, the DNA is TGTGCCAGCAGCGCAACCGGGACTAGCGGGAAGGGTGAGCAGTTCTTC. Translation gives CASSATGTSGKGEQFF. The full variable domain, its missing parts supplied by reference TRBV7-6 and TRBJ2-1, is GAGVSQSPRYKVTKRGQDVALRCDPISGHVSLYWYRQALGQGPEFLTYFNYEAQQDKSGLPNDRFSAERPEGSISTLTIQRTEQRDSAMYRCASSATGTSGKGEQFFGPGTRLTVL.